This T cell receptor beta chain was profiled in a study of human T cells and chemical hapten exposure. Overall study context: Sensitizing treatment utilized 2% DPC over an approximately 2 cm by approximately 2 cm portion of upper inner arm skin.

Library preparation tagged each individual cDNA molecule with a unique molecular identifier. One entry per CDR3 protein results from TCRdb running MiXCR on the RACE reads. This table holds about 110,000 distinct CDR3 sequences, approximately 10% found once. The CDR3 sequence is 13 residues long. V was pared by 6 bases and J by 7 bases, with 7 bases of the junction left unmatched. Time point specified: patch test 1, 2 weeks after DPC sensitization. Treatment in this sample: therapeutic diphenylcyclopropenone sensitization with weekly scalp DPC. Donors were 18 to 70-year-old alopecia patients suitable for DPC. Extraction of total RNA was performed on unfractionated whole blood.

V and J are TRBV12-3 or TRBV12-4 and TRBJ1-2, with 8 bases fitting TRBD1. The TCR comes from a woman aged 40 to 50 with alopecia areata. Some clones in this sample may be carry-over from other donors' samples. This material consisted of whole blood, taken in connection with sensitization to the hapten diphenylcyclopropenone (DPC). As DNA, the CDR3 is TGTGCCAGCAGATTCGGACAGGGACGTGGCTACACCTTC. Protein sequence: CASRFGQGRGYTF.